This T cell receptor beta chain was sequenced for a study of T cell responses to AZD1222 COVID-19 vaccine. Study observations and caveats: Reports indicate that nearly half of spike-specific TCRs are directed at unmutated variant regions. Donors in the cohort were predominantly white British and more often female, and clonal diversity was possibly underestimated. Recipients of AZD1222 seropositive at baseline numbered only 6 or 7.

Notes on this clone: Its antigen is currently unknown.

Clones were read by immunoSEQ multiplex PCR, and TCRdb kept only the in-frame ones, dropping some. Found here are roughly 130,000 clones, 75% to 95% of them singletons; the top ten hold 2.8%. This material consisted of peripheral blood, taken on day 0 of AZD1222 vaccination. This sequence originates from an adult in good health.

CDR3 amino acids: CASSPDPPVWETQYF. DNA of the CDR3: TGTGCCAGCAGCCCGGACCCGCCAGTGTGGGAGACCCAGTACTTC. This chain uses TRBV7-8 with TRBJ2-5, with no clear D. The CDR3 has 15 amino acids. Germline V gene lookup returns CDR1 SGHVS and CDR2 FQNEAQ. V dropped 5 bases and J dropped 5 bases, with 18 bases sitting between them.